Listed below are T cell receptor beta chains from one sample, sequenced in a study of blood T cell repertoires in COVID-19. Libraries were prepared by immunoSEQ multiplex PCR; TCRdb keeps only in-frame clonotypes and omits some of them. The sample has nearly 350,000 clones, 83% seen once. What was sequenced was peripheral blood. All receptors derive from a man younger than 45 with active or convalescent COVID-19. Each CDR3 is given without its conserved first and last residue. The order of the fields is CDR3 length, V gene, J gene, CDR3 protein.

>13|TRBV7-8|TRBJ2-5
ASSLGAGNQETQY
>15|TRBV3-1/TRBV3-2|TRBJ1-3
ASSQDRRRGQGNTIY
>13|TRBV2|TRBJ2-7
ASSGGQGASYEQY
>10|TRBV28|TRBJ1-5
ASSSSSQPQH
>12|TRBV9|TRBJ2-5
ASSADSTQETQY
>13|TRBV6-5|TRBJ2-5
ASSLLAGVGETQY
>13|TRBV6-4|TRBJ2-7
ASSDGRQGHYEQY
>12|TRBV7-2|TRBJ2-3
ASSPSKGALSQY
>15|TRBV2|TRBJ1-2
ASRPPGSTGPNYGYT
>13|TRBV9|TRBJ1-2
ASSVENLGSGGYT
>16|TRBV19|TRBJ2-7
ASSIRRSIGTGIYEQY
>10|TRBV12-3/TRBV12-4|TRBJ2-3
ASSDRADTQY
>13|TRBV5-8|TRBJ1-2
ASSLRDRVYYGYT
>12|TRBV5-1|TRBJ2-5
ASSGTGGVETQY
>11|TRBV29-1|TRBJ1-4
SGNGGRDEKLF
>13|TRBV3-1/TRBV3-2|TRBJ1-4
ASSHPGSGNEKLF
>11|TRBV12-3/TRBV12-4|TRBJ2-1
ASLSGDNNEQF
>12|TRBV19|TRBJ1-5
ASTTDRYEQPQH
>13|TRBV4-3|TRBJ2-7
ASSQNRDRLTEQY
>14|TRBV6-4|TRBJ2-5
ASRETGVETEETQY
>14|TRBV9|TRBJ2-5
ASSFSPGDRQETQY
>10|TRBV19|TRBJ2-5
ASSGGRGTQY
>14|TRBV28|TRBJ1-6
ASSPIGETSNSPLH
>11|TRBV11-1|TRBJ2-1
ASSSDRNNEQF
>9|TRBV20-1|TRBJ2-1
RQTSGNEQF
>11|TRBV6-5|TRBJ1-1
ASMASQRGEAF
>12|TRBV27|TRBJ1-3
ASTAQGSGNTIY
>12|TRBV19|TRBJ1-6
ASSLDRDNSPLH
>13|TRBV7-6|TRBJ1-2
ASSLEWGTGNGYT
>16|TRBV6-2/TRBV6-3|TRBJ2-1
ASSTTGLAGRDFNEQF
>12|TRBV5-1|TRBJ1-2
ASIQVGGLGGYT
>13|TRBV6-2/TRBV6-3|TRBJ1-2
ASSYSAGGDYGYT
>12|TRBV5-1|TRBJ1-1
ASSSQAAGTEAF
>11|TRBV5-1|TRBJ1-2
ASSFQYNYGYT
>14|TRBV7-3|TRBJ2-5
ASSPSGLAGSETQY
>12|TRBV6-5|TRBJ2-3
ASSLLASTDTQY
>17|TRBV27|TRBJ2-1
ASYPPGLAGETPYNEQF